This TCR beta chain is from a study of blood T cell repertoires in COVID-19. Study information: Specimens from acute and convalescent COVID-19 originated in the United States, Italy and Spain.

Sequencing was performed with immunoSEQ multiplex PCR; in TCRdb, only in-frame clones are kept and a portion is missing. Of about 140,000 clones listed, around 86% are singletons. The CDR3 spans 16 residues. The germline V gene has CDR1 MDHEN and CDR2 SYDVKM. V was pared by 5 bases and J by 0 bases, with 6 bases of the junction left unmatched. All recovered Cohort 3 donors got two negative PCRs, got clearance, or saw symptom resolution. This clonotype originated in a man aged 60-69 years who had recovered from COVID-19. The sample comprised PBMCs or T cells enriched from blood (not recorded which). The chain joins TRBV28 to TRBJ2-7; 11 bases are a match to TRBD2. CDR3 DNA: TGTGCCAGCAGTCCCCCTAGCGGGGGGAACTCCTACGAGCAGTACTTC. Translation: CASSPPSGGNSYEQYF.